This record covers a single T cell receptor beta chain. This receptor's antigen is unknown. Within one base of it there is no much larger clone, and no base qualities were kept. In total, 600 or so healthy bone marrow donors made up the cohort. At the time of sampling, all cohort members were nominally healthy, though unrecorded immune exposures were likely present. The donor tested CMV seronegative and was one of the 352 seronegative cohort members. A peripheral blood sample was provided by each donor, and peripheral blood mononuclear cells were used for TCR beta sequencing. The Qiagen DNeasy Blood Extraction Kit was used to extract genomic DNA from the blood cell samples. These data originate in a study of cytomegalovirus exposure and HLA in healthy donors (dated 2017 in TCRdb). In the study overall: An earlier analysis of several hundred of the donors reported 250 to 350 Gb of sequence data and approximately 120 million unique TCR beta sequences obtained from 180 million or so T cells. The study combined high-throughput TCR immunosequencing, statistical association of individual TCRs with disease status, and machine learning to predict cytomegalovirus infection status. Donor age, sex, ethnicity and CMV serostatus were collected together with the repertoire data. An early release covering roughly 600 HLA-typed donors comprised about 310 gigabases of sequencing data and around 80 million unique TCR sequences. Along with the approximately 650-subject first cohort, a separate validation cohort of over 90 different subjects was used. Typing coverage varied by locus: roughly 620-640 donors for A, B, C, DRB1 and DQB1; 500 to 550 for DQA1; around 570 for DPA1; 450 to 480 for DPB1. The T cell repertoires of some 700 subjects were profiled by immunosequencing and related to cytomegalovirus serostatus. Class I and class II HLA loci were covered by the typing at four-digit resolution. A later analysis re-examined previously published TCR beta repertoires from roughly 650 donors and added high-resolution HLA genotyping to investigate patterns of TCR occurrence. Among roughly 400 genotyped donors of the cohort, an average of about 240,000 unique TCR beta nucleotide sequences were sequenced per donor, roughly a sixth of them non-productive. In the later analysis, no new phenotypic data were used to find candidate immune exposures; instead, reliance was placed on TCR beta sequences and their occurrence across donors. All discovery cohort repertoires had been generated using a single sequencing platform. A later genetic analysis took genome-wide SNP genotypes for about 55% of the 666 donors and used that subset as a discovery cohort. Of the 398 genotyped donors, approximately 81% were placed in the genetic ancestry cluster associated with self-reported Caucasian donors. The study was designed to test whether signatures of past pathogen exposure could be identified by cataloging public T cell receptors. To decide whether each TCR beta V gene segment behaved as functional or pseudogenic, an earlier analysis of some 540 of the donors relied on high-throughput TCR beta sequencing. Four or five DR-DQ haplotypes were handled as single units for association and clustering because linkage in the cohort was strong. The paper as a whole reports these results and caveats: The classifier was reported to diagnose cytomegalovirus status with high specificity and sensitivity in both the original and validation cohorts. Strong co-occurrence of HLA alleles, especially DR and DQ, made assigning TCR associations to individual alleles difficult. A later analysis reported that several top co-occurrence clusters appeared linked to parvovirus B19, influenza, CMV and Epstein-Barr virus. A cluster of highly shared sequence variants was judged likely to be a technical artifact of the sequencing pipeline. According to a later analysis, TCR association rates differed among HLA loci, with DRB1 alleles showing the most associated TCRs and HLA-C alleles showing the fewest. A further reported finding was that TCR beta sequences accurately predicted the HLA-A and HLA-B alleles for most subjects in the first cohort. Because HLA typing was unavailable for some donors at each locus, only the typed subset was used in association tests. The study listed 170 or so TCR beta chains as associated with cytomegalovirus. Roughly uniform sequencing depth across donors was assumed in presence/absence analyses, although this assumption may not hold. A later analysis found that most CMV-associated TCR beta chains appeared HLA-restricted, with HLA associations seemingly driven largely by CMV exposure. The cohort was sequenced for TCR beta chains only, and without alpha or paired-chain data the features that could be detected were limited. Specific HLA alleles were associated with around 18,000 TCR beta sequences at a false discovery rate of 0.05 in a later analysis. CMV serostatus was the only immune exposure information available for the cohort. A later genetic analysis associated a missense DCLRE1C variant with V-gene and J-gene trimming of TCR beta chains, and an independent cohort replicated the association. In a later genetic analysis, fewer N-insertions in productive TCRs were reported among donors in an Asian-associated ancestry cluster than the approximately 670-donor mean. Linkage disequilibrium might explain the correlated functional status among segregating V segments, but an unknown experimental factor could not be ruled out. Because counts were too low, fewer than 20 rarely observed V segments, including chromosome 9 orphons, were excluded from the earlier analysis of several hundred of the donors. Broadly in line with IMGT annotations, most TCR beta V segments showed up in productive rearrangements about 87% or about 30% of the time in an earlier analysis of under 700 of the donors. In a later analysis, HLA-associated TCR beta chains showed more clonal expansion and lower generation probabilities than non-associated chains that were equally common. Most TCR sequences were seen in very few donors, while some public TCRs were found in many individuals. Some IMGT-functional V segments, including TRBV6-2 and TRBV6-3, could not be told apart with the 87-base-pair reads, so those segments were excluded. The authors suggested that the approach could potentially be generalized to other disease states and immunological phenotypes. In vitro tests confirmed that three of the cytomegalovirus-associated TCR beta chains recognize cytomegalovirus antigens.

The germline V gene yields SGHNT for CDR1 and YENEEA for CDR2. Between the V and J ends, shortened by 1 base and 4 bases respectively, the junction contains 4 bases. The CDR3 covers 12 residues, taking in both the cysteine and the phenylalanine. Kept here is only the CDR3 DNA, which spans 36 bases and is read in frame from base 1. Library method: the immunoSEQ multiplex PCR assay. For the multiplex PCR, a mixture combining 60 forward primers for TCR Vbeta segments and 13 reverse primers for TCR Jbeta segments was used. The CDR3 region of rearranged TCR beta genes was amplified from genomic DNA with a multiplex PCR assay. On the Illumina HiSeq System, the amplified TCR beta libraries were sequenced as 87-base-pair reads. On the study's bioinformatics: Across the 700 or so repertoires, a later analysis counted approximately 75 million unique TCR beta chains, around 11 million of which were shared by at least two donors. A nearest-neighbor algorithm error-corrected the raw reads and collapsed the reads into unique sequences, merging closely related sequences to remove PCR and sequencing errors. CDR3 sequences were aligned to IMGT reference sequences to assign V, D and J gene segments. For a sequence to be retained, a match of at least six nucleotides to both a V gene segment and a J gene segment was required. A rearrangement counted as productive if the CDR3 had no stop codons and remained in frame with V and J, and every other rearrangement counted as non-productive. Following IMGT convention, CDR3 was defined as the stretch from the second conserved V-encoded cysteine up to the conserved J-encoded phenylalanine. The earlier analysis of about 560 of the donors excluded any sequence lacking an unambiguous match to a single V gene segment. In an earlier analysis of about 590 of the donors, a V segment was called functional when productive rearrangements were above 56.7%, and segregating when the standard deviation between donors exceeded 5%. A statistical classification framework was built for diagnosing cytomegalovirus status from the catalog of TCR beta chain sequences. In a later analysis, V and J genes were assigned by comparing TCR nucleotide sequences against IMGT/GENE-DB human TR gene sequences. In a later analysis, CDR3 sequences and most-parsimonious VDJ recombination scenarios were assigned using the TCRdist pipeline. In a later analysis, each TCR beta chain was defined by its CDR3 amino acid sequence together with its V-gene family, and reads without a unique V-gene family were excluded. In a later analysis, a few hundred highly shared, low-generation-probability nucleotide sequences were removed to address suspected cross-contamination and a sequencing artifact. In a later analysis, a clonal expansion index for each public chain was calculated from normalized within-repertoire ranks of inferred template counts. In a later analysis, generation probabilities were computed using a VDJ recombination model fitted to out-of-frame rearrangements, and the results were checked against IGoR. In a later analysis, hypergeometric tests were used to score TCR-TCR, TCR-HLA and TCR-CMV co-occurrence, with a repertoire-size bias correction applied to TCR pairs. In a later analysis, false discovery rates were estimated by permuting HLA or CMV assignments 20 times. In a later analysis, co-occurring TCRs were grouped with DBSCAN, and TCRdist sequence similarity was added when clustering was performed within HLA-allele-positive subsets. Co-occurrence clustering excluded repertoires with fewer than 30,000 or more than 120,000 public chains, plus five with anomalous nucleotide sharing. TCRdb stores this immuneACCESS table with in-frame sequences only. Part of the clones is absent; in the studies checked, under half of the shortfall reflects unresolved V genes, and no reason is known for the rest. V, J and clone size are those of that table, while D and trimming were read from the DNA. For this sample the table gives 200,000 to 250,000 clones, of which around 75% were detected only once. Roughly 2% of the sample belongs to the ten largest clones.

The receptor chain draws on TRBV11-3 and TRBJ2-5; no D gene call is confident. The source material was PBMCs. This receptor was taken from a woman under 40 in good health and CMV-seronegative. The bases read TGTGCCAGCAGCTTAGCGCGAGAGACCCAGTACTTC. Its protein reads: CASSLARETQYF.